The T cell receptor beta chain under discussion was sequenced for a study of cytomegalovirus exposure and HLA in healthy donors. This CDR3 has 16 residues. V dropped 6 bases and J dropped 5; count of bases not matched to a gene: 7. Germline V gene lookup returns CDR1 MRHNA and CDR2 SNTAGT. Repertoires were generated with immunoSEQ multiplex PCR, while TCRdb's copy carries only in-frame clones and drops some. This sample carries about 360,000 clones, roughly 90% of them seen once, and the ten largest clones take roughly 0.75%. This clone is a singleton in its sample. The rearrangement joins TRBV6-4 to TRBJ2-5; TRBD2 matches at 15 bases. The sequence was collected from a young woman in good health and CMV-seronegative. The sequencing sample was made of PBMCs. Written as DNA, the CDR3 is TGTGCCAGCAGCCCGGGACTAGCGGGGGGCAGGGAGACCCAGTACTTC. It specifies CASSPGLAGGRETQYF.